The entry that follows covers one TCR beta chain sequence. No antigen is known for it. RNA transcripts yielded amplified TCR beta CDR3 regions. The TCR CDR3 was amplified in a first-round RT-PCR using the HTBI primer set. Each CDR3 protein is one row after TCRdb ran MiXCR on the multiplex PCR reads. The sample comprises around 540,000 distinct CDR3 sequences, 46% of which are singletons, and roughly 8.2% rests with the top ten. Diagnosis of hyperthyroidism was new in patients aged 18 to 65, and its duration was under 2 months. The study based diagnoses on clinical symptoms, serum thyroxine and TRAb, thyroid ultrasound and orbital computed tomography. This record comes from a study of T cells in Graves' hyperthyroidism and ophthalmopathy. Study-wide results and limits: A model using 13 V-J features told ophthalmopathy apart from stable hyperthyroidism. The model predicted ophthalmopathy a median approximately seven months before onset.

V was shortened by 3 bases and J by 6 bases, with 21 bases between the two germline ends. Germline lookup yields CDR1 SEHNR and CDR2 FQNEAQ (reference sequence). The CDR3 totals 18 residues. This clonotype was sampled from a woman between 18 and 30 years old with Graves' hyperthyroidism. Sequenced input: peripheral blood or thyroid tissue (not recorded which). The J gene is TRBJ1-6, the V gene TRBV7-9; possible D gene TRBD1, 5 bases. CDR3 bases: TGTGCCAGCAGCTTGGCGTCCGACAGTGCTGGAAGTAATTCACCCCTCCACTTT. Amino acids: CASSLASDSAGSNSPLHF.